Below are 14 T cell receptor beta chains sequenced from a single sample in a study of PD-1 blockade in classical Hodgkin lymphoma. Time point specified: cycle 4 day 1 (C4D1), after less than seven weeks of nivolumab. Relapses following autologous stem cell transplantation were seen in all patients, with brentuximab vedotin exposure varying. From thawed PBMCs, magnetic negative selection was used to isolate the CD8+ T cells. Only in-frame clones appear in the TCRdb table, and some are missing; sequencing was by immunoSEQ multiplex PCR. The data show just under 20,000 clones, with 88% seen just once and about 4.5% held by the top ten. The source material was CD8+ T cells from blood, sampled before the fourth cycle of nivolumab. These receptors were taken from a human donor with classical Hodgkin lymphoma.

The chain carries TRBV7-9 and TRBJ2-5; D is perhaps TRBD2 (5 bases). V was cut by 3 bases and J by 1 base, with 18 bases left in between. The V gene's germline CDR1 is SEHNR and CDR2 FQNEAQ (reference sequence). This CDR3 contains 17 residues. The CDR3 sequence: CASSLSGGSGPQETQYF. DNA for the CDR3: TGTGCCAGCAGCTTGTCTGGTGGGAGCGGACCCCAAGAGACCCAGTACTTC.

J is TRBJ2-7 and V is TRBV12-5, with 12 bases aligning to TRBD2. There are 22 residues in the CDR3. Germline loops: CDR1 LGHNT, CDR2 FRNRAP. After removal of 2 bases from V and 1 base from J, the junction contained 21 bases not matched to a gene. The CDR3 bases are TGTGCTAGTGGTTTGCCGACTGACCCGGGACTAGCGGGTCTAACCACATCCTACGAGCAGTACTTC. It encodes CASGLPTDPGLAGLTTSYEQYF.

A remark on this clone: Other DNA sequences of this sample code for an identical CDR3. V usage is TRBV6-6 and J usage is TRBJ2-1; D unresolved. Germline values: CDR1 MNHNY, CDR2 SVGAGI (reference sequence). The V end was cut by 6 bases, the J end by 4 bases, with 7 bases between. This CDR3 contains 12 residues. DNA of the CDR3: TGTGCCAGCAGCCGTCCTTACAATGAGCAGTTCTTC. Protein product: CASSRPYNEQFF.

The chain is built from TRBV18 and TRBJ2-7; 7 nucleotides match TRBD2. The trim removed 2 bases at V and 2 bases at J, leaving 9 bases unmatched. The V gene's germline CDR1 is KGHSH and CDR2 LQKENI. The CDR3 consists of 16 residues. The CDR3 DNA reads TGTGCCAGCTCACCATATGTCGGGGGGAGACCCTACGAGCAGTACTTC. Its translation: CASSPYVGGRPYEQYF. The full variable domain, with the rest looked up from reference TRBV18 and TRBJ2-7, is NAGVMQNPRHLVRRRGQEARLRCSPMKGHSHVYWYRQLPEEGLKFMVYLQKENIIDESGMPKERFSAEFPKEGPSILRIQQVVRGDSAAYFCASSPYVGGRPYEQYFGPGTRLTVT.

The V gene is TRBV7-9, the J gene TRBJ2-3; 12 positions match TRBD2. This CDR3 is built from 16 residues. The J segment lost 3 bases and the V segment lost 4 bases, leaving 5 bases of the junction unmatched. The germline CDR1 and CDR2 sequences are SEHNR and FQNEAQ (reference sequence). The CDR3 protein is CASSSLAGGKTDTQYF. The CDR3 DNA sequence: TGTGCCAGCAGCTCCCTAGCGGGAGGGAAGACAGATACGCAGTATTTT. Based on the CDR3 plus reference TRBV7-9 and TRBJ2-3, the full variable domain is DTGVSQNPRHKITKRGQNVTFRCDPISEHNRLYWYRQTLGQGPEFLTYFQNEAQLEKSRLLSDRFSAERPKGSFSTLEIQRTEQGDSAMYLCASSSLAGGKTDTQYFGPGTRLTVL.

The chain carries TRBV28 and TRBJ2-7; tentative D call: TRBD2 (5 bases). The V end was cut by 6 bases, the J end by 1 base, with 13 bases between. The CDR3 has 14 amino acids. Germline assignment: CDR1 MDHEN and CDR2 SYDVKM. CDR3 in DNA: TGTGCCAGCAGCAGTCCCCGGGGTTCCTACGAGCAGTACTTC. Its translation: CASSSPRGSYEQYF.

V gene TRBV7-8 combines with J gene TRBJ2-7; D is possibly TRBD1 (5 bases). Germline V gene lookup returns CDR1 SGHVS and CDR2 FQNEAQ. Trimming took off 3 bases at V and 5 bases at J, with 8 bases between the two ends. The CDR3 runs 12 residues. The CDR3 loop is CASSFWTNEQYF. CDR3 bases: TGTGCCAGCAGCTTTTGGACAAACGAGCAGTACTTC. Supplemented by reference TRBV7-8 and TRBJ2-7, the full variable domain reads GAGVSQSPRYKVAKRGQDVALRCDPISGHVSLFWYQQALGQGPEFLTYFQNEAQLDKSGLPSDRFFAERPEGSVSTLKIQRTQQEDSAVYLCASSFWTNEQYFGPGTRLTVT.

The chain uses TRBV4-1 and TRBJ2-7, with D unclear. Trimming shortened V by 0 bases and J by 6 bases, and 9 bases separated the two germline ends. The V gene's germline CDR1 is MGHRA and CDR2 YSYEKL. The CDR3 runs to 13 residues. In nucleotides, the CDR3 is TGCGCCAGCAGCCAAGACTGGATAAGCGAGCAGTACTTC. Translating gives CASSQDWISEQYF.

This clone has only one observation. The CDR3 reads CASSESMGHEQFF. The CDR3 DNA sequence: TGCGCCAGCAGTGAGTCCATGGGCCATGAGCAGTTCTTC. The chain couples TRBV10-1 to TRBJ2-1; D is ambiguous. CDR3 length: 13 amino acids. Trimming shortened V by 0 bases and J by 8 bases, and 8 bases separated the two germline ends. Germline loops: CDR1 WNHNN, CDR2 SYGVQD (reference sequence).

The V call is TRBV4-1, the J call TRBJ2-3; the D gene is possibly TRBD1 (5 bases). Germline lookup yields CDR1 MGHRA and CDR2 YSYEKL. The CDR3 is made up of 18 amino acids. V lost 3 bases and J lost 3, with 22 bases in between. The CDR3 DNA is TGCGCCAGCAGCCAGGAAGGCCAACCTACAGGTCCTACAGATACGCAGTATTTT. It yields the protein CASSQEGQPTGPTDTQYF.

V is TRBV7-9 and J is TRBJ2-7, with 7 bases that match TRBD2. There are 12 residues in the CDR3. V gave up 3 bases and J gave up 6 bases; unmatched junction bases: 2. The V gene's germline CDR1 is SEHNR and CDR2 FQNEAQ (reference sequence). The chain's CDR3 is CASSLGGSEQYF. CDR3 sequence (DNA): TGTGCCAGCAGCTTGGGGGGGAGCGAGCAGTACTTC.

The chain carries TRBV9 and TRBJ2-2; the D gene is possibly TRBD2 (6 bases). The CDR3 loop spans 14 amino acids. V lost 2 bases to trimming and J lost 10 bases, with 15 bases between them. Germline assignment: CDR1 SGDLS and CDR2 YYNGEE. The CDR3 loop is CASSVGGSVVELFF. DNA of the CDR3: TGTGCCAGCAGCGTTGGAGGGTCCGTGGTGGAGCTGTTTTTT.

This clone came up once. The CDR3 DNA sequence: TGTGCCAGTAGTTTGGACTTAGGGGTGGTGGATGAGCAGTTCTTC. This codes for CASSLDLGVVDEQFF. This sequence joins TRBV19 and TRBJ2-1; D is perhaps TRBD1 or TRBD2 (5 bases each). Germline values: CDR1 LNHDA, CDR2 SQIVND (reference sequence). This CDR3 is built from 15 residues. V was cut by 5 bases and J by 8 bases, with 19 bases left in between.

This chain uses TRBV11-1 with TRBJ2-5; D not resolved. CDR3 length equals 16 residues. The V end lost 2 bases, the J end lost 4 bases, and 17 bases lay between the germline ends. CDR1 and CDR2 (germline): SGHAT, FQDESV (reference sequence). The CDR3 is CASSLPTEFSGETQYF. CDR3 DNA: TGTGCCAGCAGCTTACCGACGGAGTTCTCCGGAGAGACCCAGTACTTC.